This T cell receptor beta chain emerged from a study of control samples from healthy donors and cancer patients. Germline values: CDR1 MDHEN, CDR2 SYDVKM. The CDR3 length is 12 residues. The V end was cut by 3 bases, the J end by 7 bases, with 7 bases between. The repertoire was sequenced with immunoSEQ multiplex PCR; TCRdb's copy has only in-frame clones and lacks some. The sample holds 150,000 to 200,000 clones; around 88% are singletons and the top ten take around 5%. The J gene is TRBJ2-1, the V gene TRBV28; D gene uncertain. The clonotype was recovered from a woman aged 25 to 39 in good health. The sequencing sample was made of blood. Written as DNA, the CDR3 is TGTGCCAGCAGTTTTAGCTCGAATGAGCAGTTCTTC. It codes for CASSFSSNEQFF.